The 23 T cell receptor beta chains presented below share a single source sample, sequenced in a study of T cells in localized non-small cell lung cancer. Profiling relied on immunoSEQ multiplex PCR, and the TCRdb table lists in-frame clones only, not all of them. The sample yields tens of thousands of clones, 85% to 90% seen once. The sample was peripheral blood, taken before any cancer treatment. The source of these receptors is a woman aged 18 to 55 with stage III lung adenocarcinoma.

The chain employs TRBV7-8 and TRBJ2-7; the D is unclear. The CDR3 is 13 amino acids. The germline gives CDR1 SGHVS, CDR2 FQNEAQ. The V end was cut by 6 bases, the J end by 2 bases, with 11 bases between. CDR3 residues: CASSLIEAYEQYF. In nucleotides, the CDR3 is TGTGCCAGCAGTCTCATAGAAGCCTACGAGCAGTACTTC.

This rearrangement joins TRBV2 to TRBJ1-5, with D possibly matching TRBD1 (6 bases). Trimming removed 3 bases from V and 6 bases from J, with 15 bases in between. This CDR3 is built from 15 residues. Germline V gene data show CDR1 as SNHLY and CDR2 as FYNNEI. The CDR3, as DNA: TGTGCCAGCAGTGAGTTGCCGGGGGCGGGTCAGCCCCAGCATTTT. Its protein product is CASSELPGAGQPQHF. The full variable domain, in which reference TRBV2 and TRBJ1-5 provide the parts outside the CDR3, is EPEVTQTPSHQVTQMGQEVILRCVPISNHLYFYWYRQILGQKVEFLVSFYNNEISEKSEIFDDQFSVERPDGSNFTLKIRSTKLEDSAMYFCASSELPGAGQPQHFGDGTRLSIL.

This CDR3 reads CSVGVGTEAFF. CDR3 nucleotides: TGCAGCGTTGGTGTGGGTACTGAAGCTTTCTTT. This rearrangement joins TRBV29-1 to TRBJ1-1, with D unclear. Per germline, CDR1 SQVTM and CDR2 ANQGSEA. CDR3 length equals 11 residues. The germline V and J ends were trimmed by 4 bases and 5 bases, with 8 bases remaining between them.

The rearrangement links TRBV5-1 to TRBJ1-1; D uncertain. The CDR3 covers 13 residues. Per germline, CDR1 SGHRS and CDR2 YFSETQ. The V and J ends lost 3 bases and 0 bases respectively, with 6 bases between them. The CDR3 DNA reads TGCGCCAGCAGCTCACAAATGAACACTGAAGCTTTCTTT. Amino acids: CASSSQMNTEAFF.

With regard to this clone: Relative to the germline gene, one junction end is altered; a read error may explain this. The chain links TRBV4-1 to TRBJ1-2; D is ambiguous. CDR1 and CDR2 from the germline V gene are MGHRA and YSYEKL. This CDR3 is 13 amino acids long. This chain's CDR3 is CASSQVVQTPLFF. DNA for the CDR3: TGCGCCAGCAGCCAAGTCGTACAGACTCCATTATTCTTC.

The chain links TRBV7-3 to TRBJ2-2, with 9 positions matching TRBD2. After removal of 4 bases from V and 7 bases from J, the junction contained 10 bases not matched to a gene. The CDR3 contains 16 residues. The germline gives CDR1 SGHTA, CDR2 FQGTGA. CDR3 residues: CASSSRGGAGVGELFF. CDR3 in DNA: TGTGCCAGCAGCTCCCGCGGGGGGGCCGGAGTCGGGGAGCTGTTTTTT.

The chain links TRBV9 to TRBJ2-5; 12 bases map to TRBD2. CDR1 and CDR2 (germline): SGDLS, YYNGEE. The J segment lost 5 bases and the V segment lost 0 bases, leaving 5 bases of the junction unmatched. The CDR3 is made up of 16 amino acids. As DNA, the CDR3 is TGTGCCAGCAGCGTAGCTAGCGGGGGGGCGTGGGAGACCCAGTACTTC. Residues: CASSVASGGAWETQYF.

This sequence joins TRBV19 and TRBJ1-2; 12 bases align to TRBD1. There are 19 residues in the CDR3. V lost 5 bases, J lost 0 bases, and 13 bases stayed unmatched. In germline, CDR1 is LNHDA, CDR2 SQIVND (reference sequence). CDR3 nucleotide sequence: TGTGCCAGTAGTTGGTCCAGCCGGGACAGGGGGCCTTCTAACTATGGCTACACCTTC. Protein sequence: CASSWSSRDRGPSNYGYTF.

V and J are TRBV7-8 and TRBJ2-1; 8 positions match TRBD2. CDR1 and CDR2 (germline): SGHVS, FQNEAQ. With V trimmed by 6 bases and J by 4 bases, 8 bases remained unmatched. This CDR3 spans 15 amino acids. CDR3 DNA sequence: TGTGCCAGCAGGAATCTAGCGGGTACTTACAATGAGCAGTTCTTC. Translation: CASRNLAGTYNEQFF.

The rearrangement joins TRBV5-1 to TRBJ2-2, with TRBD2 matching 7 bases. V gave up 4 bases and J gave up 0 bases; unmatched junction bases: 6. CDR3 size: 16 residues. Germline V gene sequence: CDR1 SGHRS, CDR2 YFSETQ. CDR3 loop: CASSLASGANTGELFF. In DNA, the CDR3 is TGCGCCAGCAGCCTTGCTAGCGGCGCGAACACCGGGGAGCTGTTTTTT.

The chain is built from TRBV5-1 and TRBJ1-6; a weak D match, TRBD1 (5 bases). V was cut by 0 bases and J by 9 bases, with 13 bases left in between. The CDR3 runs to 15 residues. Germline assignment: CDR1 SGHRS and CDR2 YFSETQ. Here the CDR3 DNA reads TGCGCCAGCAGCTTGGAGGGCAGGGATTCTTCACCCCTCCACTTT. Its translation: CASSLEGRDSSPLHF.

J is TRBJ1-5 and V is TRBV4-1; D is possibly TRBD1 (6 bases). The V end was cut by 2 bases, the J end by 9 bases, with 26 bases between. This CDR3 spans 18 amino acids. CDR1 is MGHRA, CDR2 YSYEKL, per germline. Here the CDR3 reads CASSQRLLLDSKSPPQHF. The CDR3 coding sequence is TGCGCCAGCAGCCAAAGATTATTACTGGACAGTAAATCACCGCCCCAGCATTTT.

This rearrangement joins TRBV15 to TRBJ1-4; 9 bases are shared with TRBD1. Germline CDR1 LNHNV, CDR2 YYDKDF (reference sequence). V trimming: 5 bases; J trimming: 8 bases; junction bases outside the gene matches: 9. The CDR3 contains 15 residues. The CDR3 DNA is TGTGCCACCAGCGGACGGACAGGGGTTAACGAAAAACTGTTTTTT. This sequence encodes CATSGRTGVNEKLFF.

The gene calls are TRBV10-3 and TRBJ1-1; D is ambiguous. V lost 2 bases and J lost 0, with 10 bases in between. The germline CDR1 and CDR2 sequences are ENHRY and SYGVKD. This CDR3 has 15 residues. CDR3 nucleotides: TGTGCCATCAGTGAGCCTAATATATTGAACACTGAAGCTTTCTTT. This translates into CAISEPNILNTEAFF.

The genes are TRBV11-3 and TRBJ2-7; 8 positions match TRBD2. V lost 5 bases to trimming and J lost 6 bases; unmatched junction nucleotides: 12. In germline, CDR1 is SGHNT, CDR2 YENEEA. There are 15 residues in the CDR3. The CDR3 coding sequence is TGTGCCAGCAGCCCCACGGGGACTAGAGGCGGCGAGCAGTACTTC. Translated, it gives CASSPTGTRGGEQYF.

V gene TRBV19 combines with J gene TRBJ2-1; TRBD2 matches 12 bases. V shed 4 bases and J 7 bases; nucleotides not matched to a gene: 5. The CDR3 runs to 15 residues. Germline CDR1 is LNHDA and CDR2 is SQIVND (reference sequence). The CDR3 sequence is CASSTSGGARNEQFF. CDR3 nucleotide sequence: TGTGCCAGTAGTACTAGCGGGGGGGCGAGAAATGAGCAGTTCTTC.

V gene TRBV12-2 combines with J gene TRBJ2-1; the D call TRBD1 from the table was never checked on the DNA. TRBV12-2 is an annotated pseudogene. The CDR3 spans 17 residues. The CDR3 here is CASRLTAGLKSYNEQFF. Here the CDR3 DNA reads TGTGCAAGTCGCTTAACCGCAGGTCTAAAGTCCTACAATGAGCAGTTCTTC.

This chain connects TRBV6-5 to TRBJ1-3; D is uncertain. The CDR3 contains 15 residues. Looked up from germline, CDR1 is MNHEY and CDR2 is SVGAGI. Trimming removed 2 bases from V and 4 bases from J, with 12 bases in between. CDR3 residues: CASSYKGSGGNTIYF. CDR3 coding DNA: TGTGCCAGCAGTTACAAAGGCTCCGGGGGAAACACCATATATTTT.

J is TRBJ2-1 and V is TRBV29-1; D perhaps matches TRBD1 (5 bases). V lost 6 bases to trimming and J lost 2 bases, with 17 bases between them. The CDR3 contains 15 residues. The germline gives CDR1 SQVTM, CDR2 ANQGSEA. In DNA form, the CDR3 reads TGCAGCGTAGACAACGACAGCGTAGCCTACAATGAGCAGTTCTTC. This codes for CSVDNDSVAYNEQFF.

The table lists this clone with a count of one. The chain combines TRBV2 with TRBJ1-2; 7 bases match TRBD1. Germline assignment: CDR1 SNHLY and CDR2 FYNNEI. The CDR3 is 17 residues long. V was pared by 6 bases and J by 4 bases, with 17 bases of the junction left unmatched. In DNA form, the CDR3 reads TGTGCCAGCAGCCGAAGGTCCGGACAGGAGGCGGGCTATGGCTACACCTTC. Its protein is CASSRRSGQEAGYGYTF.

The chain links TRBV6-6 to TRBJ2-5; TRBD1 is a possible D gene (5 bases). The length of the CDR3 is 15 residues. Per the germline V gene, CDR1 is MNHNY and CDR2 is SVGAGI (reference sequence). V lost 0 bases and J lost 2, with 10 bases in between. CDR3 sequence: CASSYSGKGQETQYF. CDR3 in DNA: TGTGCCAGCAGTTACTCAGGGAAGGGGCAAGAGACCCAGTACTTC.

The chain recombines TRBV5-6 with TRBJ2-5; no definite D call. The CDR3 covers 11 residues. CDR1 and CDR2 (germline): SGHDT, YYEEEE. Trimming took 2 bases from V and 7 from J, leaving 6 bases between them. Here the CDR3 reads CASSFLGTQYF. The CDR3, as DNA: TGTGCCAGCAGCTTCTTGGGGACCCAGTACTTC. The entire variable domain, with the rest obtained from reference TRBV5-6 and TRBJ2-5, is as follows: DAGVTQSPTHLIKTRGQQVTLRCSPKSGHDTVSWYQQALGQGPQFIFQYYEEEERQRGNFPDRFSGHQFPNYSSELNVNALLLGDSALYLCASSFLGTQYFGPGTRLLVL.

The chain employs TRBV6-5 and TRBJ2-3, with TRBD2 identical over 12 bases. This CDR3 is built from 15 residues. Trimming removed 5 bases from V and 6 bases from J; junction bases left unmatched: 6. Looked up from germline, CDR1 is MNHEY and CDR2 is SVGAGI. The CDR3 nucleotides are TGTGCCAGCAGTGGGCGGACTAGCGGGGTGGATACGCAGTATTTT. It encodes CASSGRTSGVDTQYF.